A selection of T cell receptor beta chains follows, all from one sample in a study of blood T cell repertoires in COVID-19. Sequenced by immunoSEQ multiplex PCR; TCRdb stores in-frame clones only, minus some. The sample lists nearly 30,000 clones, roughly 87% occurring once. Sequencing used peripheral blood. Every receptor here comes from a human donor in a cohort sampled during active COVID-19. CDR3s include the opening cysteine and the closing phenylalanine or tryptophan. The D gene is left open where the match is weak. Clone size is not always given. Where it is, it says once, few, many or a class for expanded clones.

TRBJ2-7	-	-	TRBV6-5	TGTGCCAGCAGTTACTCGATGGGGGGGCAGTACGAGCAGTACTTC	CASSYSMGGQYEQYF
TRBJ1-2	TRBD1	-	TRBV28	TGTGCCAGCAGGTTCCCAGGGGGTAACTATGGCTACACCTTC	CASRFPGGNYGYTF
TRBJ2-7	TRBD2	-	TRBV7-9	TGTGCCAGCAGTCCAATCTCCTTAGCGGGAACCGAGCAGTACTTC	CASSPISLAGTEQYF
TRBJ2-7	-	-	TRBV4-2	TGTGCCAGCAGCCAAGAAGTCAGGACTACCTACGAGCAGTACTTC	CASSQEVRTTYEQYF
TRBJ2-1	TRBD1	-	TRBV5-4	TGTGCCAGCAGTCTTTCAGGGGGCAATGAGCAGTTCTTC	CASSLSGGNEQFF
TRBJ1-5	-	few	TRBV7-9	TGTGCCAGCAGCTTAGCCTTAGGGACTTCGGGGAATCAGCCCCAGCATTTT	CASSLALGTSGNQPQHF
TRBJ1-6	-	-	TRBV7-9	TGTGCCAGCAGCGCCCGGGAGTTTAATTCACCCCTCCACTTT	CASSAREFNSPLHF
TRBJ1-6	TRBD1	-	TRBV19	TGTGCCAGTAGTGCGACAGGGCGTCTTCCCCTCCACTTT	CASSATGRLPLHF
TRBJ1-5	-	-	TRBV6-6	TGTGCCAGCAGTTACCCCTATGAGACCCAGCATTTT	CASSYPYETQHF
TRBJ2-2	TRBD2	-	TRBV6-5	TGTGCCAGCAGTTACCCTAGCGGGGAAAACACCGGGGAGCTGTTTTTT	CASSYPSGENTGELFF
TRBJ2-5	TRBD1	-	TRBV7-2	TGTGCCAGCAGCTTAGAAGGGACAGGGGGAGAGACCCAGTACTTC	CASSLEGTGGETQYF
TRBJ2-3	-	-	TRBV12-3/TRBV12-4	TGTGCCAGCACCCCCCAGGTGGAAACGCAGTATTTT	CASTPQVETQYF
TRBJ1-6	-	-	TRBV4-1	TGCGCCAGCAGCCAAGATTTTAACGAAGGGGCACCCCTCCACTTT	CASSQDFNEGAPLHF
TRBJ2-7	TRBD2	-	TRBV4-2	TGTGCCAGCAGCCAAGATGGGACTGGGAGGGGCCCTCCCTACGAGCAGTACTTC	CASSQDGTGRGPPYEQYF
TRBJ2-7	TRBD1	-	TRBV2	TGTGCCAGCAGGGACCCGACAGGGATCGAGCAGTACTTC	CASRDPTGIEQYF
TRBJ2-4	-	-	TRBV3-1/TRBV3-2	TGTGCCAGCAGGGACACAGGGATCGCCAAAAACATTCAGTACTTC	CASRDTGIAKNIQYF
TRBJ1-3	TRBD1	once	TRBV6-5	TGTGCCAGCAGCAAGGGGGCCGCCTCTGGAAACACCATATATTTT	CASSKGAASGNTIYF
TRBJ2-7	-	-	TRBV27	TGTGCCAGCAGTTTAAGGACTTCGTGTGTATACGAGCAGTACTTC	CASSLRTSCVYEQYF
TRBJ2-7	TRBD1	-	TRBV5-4	TGTGCCAGCAGCTTAACGGGACAGGGGACCTACGAGCAGTACTTC	CASSLTGQGTYEQYF
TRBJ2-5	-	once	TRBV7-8	TGTGCCAGCAGCTACCGGACGGGGGAGACCCAGTACTTC	CASSYRTGETQYF
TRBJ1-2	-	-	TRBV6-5	TGTGCCAGCAGTTACAGAGCGGCAGGGGTGTTTCTTGGCTACACCTTC	CASSYRAAGVFLGYTF
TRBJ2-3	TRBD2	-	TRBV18	TGTGCCAGCTCACCACCAGGGAGGGGCCCCCGGGTCGACGGGAATACGCAGTATTTT	CASSPPGRGPRVDGNTQYF
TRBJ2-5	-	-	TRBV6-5	TGTGCCAGCGCCGCTCGACAGACCAAGGAGACCCAGTACTTC	CASAARQTKETQYF
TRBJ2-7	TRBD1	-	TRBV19	TGTGCCAGTAGTGCCGAGGGGGCCACCCTCTACGAGCAGTACTTC	CASSAEGATLYEQYF
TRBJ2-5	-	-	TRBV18	TGTGCCAGCTCGCCCTATGAGACTGGGACACGCCTGGTAGCTAAGGCGACCCAGTACTTC	CASSPYETGTRLVAKATQYF
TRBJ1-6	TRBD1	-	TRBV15	TGTGCCACCAGCAGAGTAGGGGAAACAGGGGATTCACCCCTCCACTTT	CATSRVGETGDSPLHF
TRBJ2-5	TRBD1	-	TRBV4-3	TGCGCCAGCAGCCAGGGACAGGGTCGGGAGACCCAGTACTTC	CASSQGQGRETQYF
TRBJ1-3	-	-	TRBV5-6	TGTGCCAGCAGCTTGGTGTCGGGACATCGAAGCTCTGGAAACACCATATATTTT	CASSLVSGHRSSGNTIYF
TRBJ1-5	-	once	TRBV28	TGTGCCAGCATATCTCCGGGTAAGAATCAGCCCCAGCATTTT	CASISPGKNQPQHF
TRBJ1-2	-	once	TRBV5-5	TGTGCCAGCAGCTCTCAGGAGTTGGGCAGGGGCATTTTCTATGGCTACACCTTC	CASSSQELGRGIFYGYTF
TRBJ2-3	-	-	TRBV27	TGTGCCAGCAGTTTATCTAGCGGACGGAATACGCAGTATTTT	CASSLSSGRNTQYF
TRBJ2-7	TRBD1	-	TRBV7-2	TGTGCCACTGCCGGGACAGGGTCCTCCGAGCAGTACTTC	CATAGTGSSEQYF
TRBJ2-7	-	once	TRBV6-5	TGTGCCAGCAGCGCGACAGGCTACGAGCAGTACTTC	CASSATGYEQYF
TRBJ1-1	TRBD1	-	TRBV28	TGTGCCAGCAGTAACCAGGGACAGGGAGAAACTTTCTTT	CASSNQGQGETFF
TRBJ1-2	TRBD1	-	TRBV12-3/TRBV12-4	TGTGCCAGCAGTCGGGACAGGACCTATGGCTACACCTTC	CASSRDRTYGYTF
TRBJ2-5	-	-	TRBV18	TGTGCCAGCTCGCATTCTCGGGAGACCCAGTACTTC	CASSHSRETQYF
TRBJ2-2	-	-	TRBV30	TGTGCCTGGAGTGAAGGGGCCGGGGAGCTGTTTTTT	CAWSEGAGELFF
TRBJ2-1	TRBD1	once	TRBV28	TGTGCCAGCAGTTTCCTAGGGACAGGAGCTTACAATGAGCAGTTCTTC	CASSFLGTGAYNEQFF
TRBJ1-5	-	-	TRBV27	TGTGCCAGCAGTTTATCGGCGGGGGCCAGCAATCAGCCCCAGCATTTT	CASSLSAGASNQPQHF
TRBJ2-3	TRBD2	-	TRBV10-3	TGTGCCATCAACCCAGCGGGGGGGGATACGCAGTATTTT	CAINPAGGDTQYF
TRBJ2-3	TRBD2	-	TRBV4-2	TGTGCCAGCAGCCAACCTACGGGAAGGAGCGGGGGGATTGGCACAGATACGCAGTATTTT	CASSQPTGRSGGIGTDTQYF
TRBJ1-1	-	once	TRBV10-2	TGCGCCAGCAGTGAGGGGACGGGGATCGGAGGGGCTTTCTTT	CASSEGTGIGGAFF
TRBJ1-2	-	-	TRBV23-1	TGCGCCAGCAGTCAATCTCCAGGGCAGGACTACACCTTC	CASSQSPGQDYTF
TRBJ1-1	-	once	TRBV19	TGTGCCAGTAGTCTCGGACAGACGAACACTGAAGCTTTCTTT	CASSLGQTNTEAFF
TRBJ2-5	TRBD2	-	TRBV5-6	TGTGCCAGCAGCCTGACTAGCGGGGGGTTCCAAGAGACCCAGTACTTC	CASSLTSGGFQETQYF
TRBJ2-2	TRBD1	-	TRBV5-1	TGCGCCAGCAGCGCGGGACAGGCGGGGTCCGGGGAGCTGTTTTTT	CASSAGQAGSGELFF
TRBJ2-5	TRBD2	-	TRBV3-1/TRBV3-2	TGTGCCAGCAGCCAAGACGATCCTAGCGGGTTGGAGACCCAGTACTTC	CASSQDDPSGLETQYF
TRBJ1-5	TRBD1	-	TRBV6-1	TGTGCCAGCAGTGAATCCCCGGGACAGGGGATTTGGCAGCCCCAGCATTTT	CASSESPGQGIWQPQHF
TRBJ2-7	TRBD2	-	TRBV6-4	TGTGCCAGCCCCCCAGTCGGGTCTAAGTGCGGGACTAACTACGAGCAGTACTTC	CASPPVGSKCGTNYEQYF
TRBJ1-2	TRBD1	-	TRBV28	TGTGCCAGCACTTCGGGACAGGGTTACTATGGCTACACCTTC	CASTSGQGYYGYTF
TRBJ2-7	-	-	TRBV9	TGTGCCAGCAGCGACAGGGAAACCTACGAGCAGTACTTC	CASSDRETYEQYF
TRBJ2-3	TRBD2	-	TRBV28	TGTGCCAGCGGGTTAGAGGGTGGACTAGCGGAGGACACAGATACGCAGTATTTT	CASGLEGGLAEDTDTQYF
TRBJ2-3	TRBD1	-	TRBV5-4	TGTGCCAGCAGCTTGGGTAGCCGACAGGGGGCGGCAGATACGCAGTATTTT	CASSLGSRQGAADTQYF
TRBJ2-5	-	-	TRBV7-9	TGTGCCAGCAGCTTATACCGGGACCAAGAGACCCAGTACTTC	CASSLYRDQETQYF
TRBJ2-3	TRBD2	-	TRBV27	TGTGCCAGCAGTTTAGCAGCGCGGGGGGGGACAGATACGCAGTATTTT	CASSLAARGGTDTQYF
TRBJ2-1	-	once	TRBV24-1	TGTGCCACCAGTGACCCAGGACAGAAACCGTACAATGAGCAGTTCTTC	CATSDPGQKPYNEQFF
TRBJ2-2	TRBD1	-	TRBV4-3	TGCGCCAGCAGCCGACACTTCTCCGGGACAGGGATGGGCACCGGGGAGCTGTTTTTT	CASSRHFSGTGMGTGELFF
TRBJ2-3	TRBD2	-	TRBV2	TGTGCCAGCAGTGTTGGACTAGCGGGGGGACATACGCAGTATTTT	CASSVGLAGGHTQYF
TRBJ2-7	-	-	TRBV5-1	TGCGCCAGCAGCCTGGACAGTATTGGCGAGCAGTACTTC	CASSLDSIGEQYF
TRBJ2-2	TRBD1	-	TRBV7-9	TGTGCCAGCAGGCTCGGACAGGGAATCACCGGGGAGCTGTTTTTT	CASRLGQGITGELFF